The clone carrying this T cell receptor (beta chain) was detected many times. Its specificity is not known. The data were obtained in a study of blood T cells in healthy people across ages. Study as a whole: For every two T cells, template switching captured about one barcoded beta molecule.

Germline CDR1 reads MNHNY; CDR2 reads SVGAGI (reference sequence). Trimming cost V 0 bases and J 5 bases, with 1 base left between them. The CDR3 is made up of 12 amino acids. For the second PCR, which ran for 7 to 11 cycles, a sample-barcoded 5' primer and a J-beta primer mix were used. TCRdb passed the 5' RACE reads through MiXCR, listing each CDR3 protein once. Here the sample spans approximately 1,700,000 distinct CDR3 sequences, 35% to 50% being singletons. The authors extracted at least 5.5 micrograms of total RNA per sample. Study findings and constraints: Correlation between TCR beta diversity and naive T cell percentage was strong. The unknown donor CMV status may have confounded expanded clonotype changes.

V usage is TRBV6-6 and J usage is TRBJ1-4; unclear D gene. Source material: blood. This TCR came from a human donor in good health. In DNA form, the CDR3 reads TGTGCCAGCAGTTACTCGAATGAAAAACTGTTTTTT. Amino acids: CASSYSNEKLFF.